These 20 T cell receptor beta chains were all obtained from the same sample, sequenced in a study of glioma-infiltrating T cells. The iRepertoire nested amplicon-rescue multiplex PCR amplified TCR alpha and beta CDR3s from RNA. TCRdb re-analysed the multiplex PCR reads in MiXCR, keeping a single row per CDR3 protein. The repertoire holds around 350,000 distinct CDR3 sequences, with roughly two fifths as singletons. The sample comprised glioma tissue, nonneoplastic brain tissue, or PBMCs (not recorded which). These receptors were collected from a human donor with low-grade glioma or glioblastoma, undergoing nonglioma brain surgery, or in good health (not recorded which).

This clonotype was seen only a few times. J is TRBJ2-3 and V is TRBV7-2, with TRBD2 matching 11 bases. This CDR3 comprises 19 residues. Germline loops: CDR1 SGHTA, CDR2 FQGNSA. Trimming took 0 bases from V and 1 from J; bases not matched to a gene: 9. CDR3: CASSLAASGRRAGTDTQYF. CDR3 DNA: TGTGCCAGCAGCTTAGCGGCTAGCGGGAGGCGAGCGGGCACAGATACGCAGTATTTT.

Regarding this clonotype: This may be a read error, as it is one base from a much larger clone. The rearrangement uses TRBV6-6 and TRBJ2-7, with TRBD2 matching over 14 bases. Germline V gene lookup returns CDR1 MNHNY and CDR2 SVGAGI (reference sequence). The CDR3 sequence is 17 residues long. Trimming at V came to 4 bases and at J to 11 bases, leaving 16 bases not matched to a gene. The CDR3 DNA reads TGTGCCAGCAGTTCTTCCGGGACTAGCGGGAGAGGATGGGAGAAGTACTTC. This translates into CASSSSGTSGRGWEKYF.

Here the CDR3 DNA reads TGTGCCAGCAGTTTAACACCCGATTCGGTGGGGGGCGGCTACACCTTC. This encodes CASSLTPDSVGGGYTF. The chain combines TRBV27 with TRBJ1-2; tentative D call: TRBD1 (6 bases). Trimming left V 2 bases short and J 8 bases short, with 21 bases between. Germline V gene lookup returns CDR1 MNHEY and CDR2 SMNVEV (reference sequence). CDR3 size: 16 residues.

CDR3 DNA: TGTGCCAGCAGGCCGCCGGTACTGAATAGCAATCAGCCCCAGCATTTT. Residues: CASRPPVLNSNQPQHF. The chain joins TRBV2 to TRBJ1-5; D gene ambiguous. The V and J ends lost 6 bases and 0 bases respectively, with 15 bases between them. Germline CDR1 and CDR2: SNHLY and FYNNEI. The CDR3 runs to 16 residues.

V usage is TRBV4-1 and J usage is TRBJ2-7, with TRBD1 matching 8 bases. The CDR3 is made up of 15 amino acids. Trimming cost V 3 bases and J 4 bases; bases outside gene matches: 8. Germline CDR1 MGHRA, CDR2 YSYEKL. CDR3 amino acids: CASSHPGTGLYEQYF. CDR3 coding DNA: TGCGCCAGCAGCCACCCCGGGACAGGTCTTTACGAGCAGTACTTC.

This clonotype occurred many times. The chain uses TRBV28 and TRBJ1-2; tentative D call: TRBD1 (6 bases). The CDR3 sequence is 14 residues long. The germline CDR1 and CDR2 sequences are MDHEN and SYDVKM. V shed 3 bases and J shed 4 bases, with 12 bases lying between them. CDR3 protein: CASSLYRDIYGYTF. CDR3 nucleotides: TGTGCCAGCAGTTTGTACAGGGACATCTATGGCTACACCTTC.

This clonotype occurred many times. The J gene is TRBJ2-7, the V gene TRBV27; TRBD1 aligns across 9 bases. The germline CDR1 and CDR2 sequences are MNHEY and SMNVEV (reference sequence). The CDR3 extends over 14 amino acids. V dropped 3 bases and J dropped 6; count of bases not matched to a gene: 6. As DNA, the CDR3 is TGTGCCAGCAGTTTCCGGGACAGGGAGTCCGAGCAGTACTTC. It yields the protein CASSFRDRESEQYF.

This clonotype was detected ten times or more. V usage is TRBV6-1 and J usage is TRBJ2-1, with 7 bases aligning to TRBD1. Trimming cost V 5 bases and J 4 bases; bases outside gene matches: 8. This CDR3 contains 15 residues. The germline V gene has CDR1 MNHNS and CDR2 SASEGT. The CDR3 DNA follows: TGTGCCAGCAGTACTACAGGGGATAGTTACAATGAGCAGTTCTTC. Its protein product is CASSTTGDSYNEQFF.

Comments on this clonotype: With a much larger clone just one base away, this may be a read error. The CDR3, as DNA: TGTGCCAGCAGTGATCACAGGGAGAGTCTCTTC. Amino acid sequence: CASSDHRESLF. This chain connects TRBV6-1 to TRBJ2-7; D is perhaps TRBD1 (6 bases). The CDR3 runs 11 residues. Per germline, CDR1 MNHNS and CDR2 SASEGT.

Concerning this clonotype: A much more abundant neighbour one base away suggests this may be a read error. The rearrangement links TRBV4-1 to TRBJ2-7; perhaps D is TRBD1 or TRBD2 (6 bases each). Germline V gives CDR1 MGHRA, CDR2 YSYEKL. The CDR3 runs 18 residues. CDR3 region: CTSSQDLLRGASSYEQYF. The CDR3, as DNA: TGCACCAGCAGCCAAGACCTCCTTAGGGGGGCAAGCTCCTACGAGCAGTACTTC.

The chain joins TRBV7-9 to TRBJ1-1; D unresolved. CDR1 SEHNR and CDR2 FQNEAQ come from the germline V gene (reference sequence). Trimming took 4 bases from V and 0 from J, leaving 6 bases between them. CDR3 length: 13 amino acids. This CDR3 reads CASSYIMNTEAFF. In nucleotides, the CDR3 is TGTGCCAGCAGCTACATCATGAACACTGAAGCTTTCTTT.

For this clonotype: One end of the junction fails to match germline, which may point to a read error. The gene calls are TRBV27 and TRBJ2-1, with D hard to call. Germline CDR1 and CDR2: MNHEY and SMNVEV (reference sequence). The CDR3 loop spans 17 amino acids. The CDR3 bases are TGTGCCAGCAGTTTATCGCCGGCACTGTCTTTTTCCAATAAGCAGTTCTTC. The encoded protein is CASSLSPALSFSNKQFF.

This clonotype was counted many times. A single base separates this from a much larger clone, so it may be a read error. The V call is TRBV27, the J call TRBJ2-1; possibly TRBD1 for D (6 bases). Germline V CDR1 and CDR2: MNHEY, SMNVEV (reference sequence). This CDR3 comprises 16 residues. CDR3 sequence: CASSKDSFSSYDEQFF. CDR3 sequence (DNA): TGTGCCAGCAGTAAGGACAGTTTTAGCTCCTACGATGAGCAGTTCTTC.

This chain connects TRBV3-1 to TRBJ2-5; TRBD1 matches at 7 bases. This CDR3 has 15 residues. After removal of 8 bases from V and 5 bases from J, the junction contained 14 bases not matched to a gene. Germline V CDR1 and CDR2: LGHDT, YNNKEL (reference sequence). CDR3 in amino acids: CASHNIRQGGETQYF. The CDR3 bases are TGTGCCAGCCATAACATCCGACAGGGCGGTGAGACCCAGTACTTC.

This chain links TRBV10-3 with TRBJ1-2; a possible D gene is TRBD1 (5 bases). The CDR3 runs to 13 residues. The germline gives CDR1 ENHRY, CDR2 SYGVKD. Trimming pared 5 bases from V and 6 bases from J, leaving 13 bases between. CDR3 in amino acids: CAISSTDTNGYTF. CDR3 nucleotides: TGTGCCATCAGTTCGACAGACACGAATGGCTACACCTTC.

A word on this clonotype: Germline and junction disagree at one end, which may indicate a read error. The chain combines TRBV6-1 with TRBJ2-1, with 9 bases lining up with TRBD1. The germline CDR1 and CDR2 sequences are MNHNS and SASEGT. The CDR3 is 15 residues long. The CDR3 sequence is CAISRDRESYNKQFF. The CDR3 nucleotides read TGTGCCATCAGCCGGGACAGGGAATCCTACAATAAGCAGTTCTTC.

The chain links TRBV11-2 to TRBJ1-1; 8 bases are a match to TRBD1. Losses at the gene ends were 5 bases for V and 5 bases for J; bases not matched to a gene: 7. The CDR3 totals 14 residues. Germline V lookup: CDR1 SGHAT, CDR2 FQNNGV. The CDR3 region is CASSDTGGLTEAFF. CDR3 nucleotide sequence: TGTGCCAGCAGCGACACAGGGGGTCTAACTGAAGCTTTCTTT.

The chain employs TRBV29-1 and TRBJ2-7, with D possibly matching TRBD2 (5 bases). V was cut by 6 bases and J by 0 bases, with 12 bases left in between. The V gene's germline CDR1 is SQVTM and CDR2 ANQGSEA. The CDR3 has 13 residues. The CDR3 protein is CSVVAWSSYEQYF. DNA of the CDR3: TGCAGCGTGGTAGCGTGGTCCTCCTACGAGCAGTACTTC.

For this clonotype: This may be a read error: a much more frequent sequence differs by one nucleotide. V is TRBV28 and J is TRBJ2-1; unclear D gene. The CDR3 loop spans 13 amino acids. CDR1 MDHEN and CDR2 SYDVKM come from the germline V gene. V gave up 6 bases and J gave up 2 bases, with 8 bases separating them. The CDR3 sequence is CASRNDPYNEQFF. Here the CDR3 DNA reads TGTGCCAGCAGAAACGACCCCTACAATGAGCAGTTCTTC.

In regard to this clonotype: This may be a read error: a much more frequent sequence differs by one nucleotide. The rearrangement uses TRBV12-3 or TRBV12-4 and TRBJ2-7; D ambiguous. The CDR3 sequence is 12 residues long. V was pared by 6 bases and J by 0 bases, with 6 bases between. The CDR3 DNA follows: TGTGCCAGCAGGCGAAGCTCCTACGAGCAGTACTTC. This codes for CASRRSSYEQYF.